This T cell receptor beta chain was sequenced in a study of blood T cell repertoires in COVID-19. For the study at large: Sources were T cells, B-cell-depleted T cells, or PBMCs; the material itself was cDNA or gDNA.

The CDR3 runs to 14 residues. From germline, CDR1 is SGHRS and CDR2 YFSETQ. Trimming took off 1 base at V and 4 bases at J, with 9 bases between the two ends. Authors' analysis steps: Nucleated cell counts were estimated from reference gene primer amplification. Generated by immunoSEQ multiplex PCR, the TCRdb table keeps only in-frame clones and is missing some. V and J calls and clone size come straight from that table; D and trimming were deduced from the DNA. The table lists around 240,000 clones, approximately 90% of them singletons, with 0.85% to 0.95% in the top ten. In its sample, this clone was seen once. Which cohort a participant joined came from the clinical history participants gave.

This rearrangement joins TRBV5-1 to TRBJ1-3; unclear D gene. The source material was PBMCs or T cells enriched from blood (not recorded which). The receptor was isolated from a man in his fifties or sixties who had been exposed to COVID-19. The CDR3 DNA reads as TGCGCCAGCAGCTTGACGTCCCAGGGAAACACCATATATTTT. Translation: CASSLTSQGNTIYF.